This T cell receptor beta chain was obtained from a study of spatial heterogeneity in lung cancer. Study-wide findings and caveats: There were more appearances of ubiquitous expanded tumor TCRs in blood at resection than at follow-up.

Carried by each TCR cDNA molecule was a unique molecular identifier. TCRdb re-derived calls from the 5' RACE reads in MiXCR, one entry per CDR3 protein. This sample yields 85,000 to 100,000 distinct CDR3 sequences, of which 12% are seen a single time; 35% to 50% belongs to the top ten. V was trimmed by 8 bases and J by 2 bases, leaving 10 bases between them. The CDR3 has 12 amino acids. Germline V gene data show CDR1 as MDHEN and CDR2 as SYDVKM. As regards this clonotype: Its antigen is not known.

Time point noted: sample taken at primary tumor resection. Donation came from some 73 patients with untreated early-stage non-small cell lung cancer. The study sequenced unsorted whole RNA from tumor, nontumor lung or frozen PBMC. The origin of this receptor is a male donor with early-stage non-small cell lung cancer. The starting material was PBMCs, obtained at surgery. V usage is TRBV28 and J usage is TRBJ2-7; TRBD1 is a possible D gene (6 bases). The CDR3 coding sequence is TGTGCCAGCCAGGACAGACCCTACGAGCAGTACTTC. Translating gives CASQDRPYEQYF.